A single sample is the source of the 14 T cell receptor beta chains below, sequenced in a study of OX40 agonist ivuxolimab in advanced cancers. TCRdb's table, derived via immunoSEQ multiplex PCR, lists solely in-frame clones and lacks some. The sample includes roughly 70,000 clones, about 87% seen only once; the top ten take roughly 0.67%. The sequenced sample was CD4+ or CD8+ T cells sorted from blood, obtained in a trial of the OX40 agonist ivuxolimab. Every receptor here comes from an adult with an advanced solid tumor such as melanoma, head and neck, liver or kidney cancer.

The rearrangement joins TRBV28 to TRBJ1-3; D may be TRBD1 (5 bases). Germline V gene data show CDR1 as MDHEN and CDR2 as SYDVKM. The CDR3 totals 14 residues. Trimming cost V 4 bases and J 3 bases, with 10 bases left between them. Written as DNA, the CDR3 is TGTGCCAGCAGTTGGGGAAGGGGTGGAAACACCATATATTTT. Translated: CASSWGRGGNTIYF.

The chain recombines TRBV5-1 with TRBJ1-1; TRBD1 might be the D (6 bases). From germline, CDR1 is SGHRS and CDR2 YFSETQ. This CDR3 comprises 17 residues. V was clipped by 4 bases and J by 1 base, with 20 bases between them. CDR3 protein: CASSPSGWGAGNTEAFF. The CDR3, as DNA: TGCGCCAGCAGCCCAAGCGGGTGGGGGGCCGGGAACACTGAAGCTTTCTTT.

The chain uses TRBV29-1 and TRBJ2-5; possible D gene TRBD2, 6 bases. In germline, CDR1 is SQVTM, CDR2 ANQGSEA. The CDR3 extends over 13 amino acids. Trimming pared 0 bases from V and 5 bases from J, leaving 10 bases between. This CDR3 is CSVEDDSGETQYF. CDR3 nucleotide sequence: TGCAGCGTTGAAGACGACAGCGGGGAGACCCAGTACTTC.

V gene TRBV27 combines with J gene TRBJ2-1; D is perhaps TRBD2 (6 bases). Trimming cost V 6 bases and J 0 bases, with 15 bases left between them. The CDR3 totals 16 residues. Germline CDR1 and CDR2: MNHEY and SMNVEV (reference sequence). The CDR3 sequence is CASSATSYSSYNEQFF. The CDR3 nucleotides read TGTGCCAGCAGCGCAACTAGCTATAGCTCCTACAATGAGCAGTTCTTC.

This sequence joins TRBV6-1 and TRBJ1-5, with 7 bases fitting TRBD1. This CDR3 spans 13 amino acids. Germline CDR1 is MNHNS and CDR2 is SASEGT. The ends lost 8 bases at V and 11 bases at J; junction bases unmatched: 12. The CDR3 nucleotides are TGTGCCAGCGTACAGGGGCCCTCGGGGACCCAGCATTTT. Protein: CASVQGPSGTQHF.

CDR3 in DNA: TGTGCCAGCAGTTTAACAGGGGACCAAGAGACCCAGTACTTC. Protein: CASSLTGDQETQYF. V and J are TRBV6-5 and TRBJ2-5; 7 nucleotides line up with TRBD1. In germline, CDR1 is MNHEY, CDR2 SVGAGI. The CDR3 covers 14 residues. Trimming took 4 bases from V and 0 from J; bases not matched to a gene: 2.

The chain employs TRBV6-1 and TRBJ1-5; TRBD1 is a possible D gene (6 bases). The ends were cut back, 7 bases at V and 0 bases at J, with 10 bases in the middle. From germline, CDR1 is MNHNS and CDR2 SASEGT. The CDR3 totals 14 residues. The chain's CDR3 is CASIATGSNQPQHF. CDR3 DNA sequence: TGTGCCAGCATCGCGACAGGTAGCAATCAGCCCCAGCATTTT.

This sequence joins TRBV9 and TRBJ2-1; D might be TRBD2 (6 bases). The V and J ends lost 0 bases and 12 bases respectively, with 10 bases between them. The CDR3 is 12 residues long. Per germline, CDR1 SGDLS and CDR2 YYNGEE. In nucleotides, the CDR3 is TGTGCCAGCAGCGTAGCTCGGGGGTCGCAGTTCTTC. It encodes CASSVARGSQFF.

CDR3 protein: CASSMGQGGDTQYF. CDR3 in DNA: TGTGCCAGTAGTATGGGACAGGGGGGAGATACGCAGTATTTT. V is TRBV19 and J is TRBJ2-3, with 11 bases lining up with TRBD1. CDR3 length: 14 amino acids. Germline CDR1 and CDR2: LNHDA and SQIVND (reference sequence). V lost 3 bases and J lost 5; bases outside the gene matches: 1.

The chain recombines TRBV2 with TRBJ1-4, with D possibly being TRBD1 (6 bases). The ends were cut back, 6 bases at V and 4 bases at J, with 12 bases in the middle. From germline, CDR1 is SNHLY and CDR2 FYNNEI. The CDR3 covers 14 residues. CDR3 protein: CASRLDSRNEKLFF. DNA of the CDR3: TGTGCCAGCAGGCTGGACAGCCGTAATGAAAAACTGTTTTTT. Full variable domain (rest looked up from reference TRBV2 and TRBJ1-4): EPEVTQTPSHQVTQMGQEVILRCVPISNHLYFYWYRQILGQKVEFLVSFYNNEISEKSEIFDDQFSVERPDGSNFTLKIRSTKLEDSAMYFCASRLDSRNEKLFFGSGTQLSVL.

The V gene is TRBV9, the J gene TRBJ1-3; D is undetermined. V was shortened by 4 bases and J by 9 bases, with 14 bases between the two germline ends. The CDR3 sequence is 13 residues long. CDR1 is SGDLS, CDR2 YYNGEE, per germline. CDR3 in DNA: TGTGCCAGCAGCCTGGACTCTGCAAGCACCATATATTTT. It specifies CASSLDSASTIYF.

The rearrangement uses TRBV27 and TRBJ2-1; maybe TRBD2 (6 bases). Per the germline V gene, CDR1 is MNHEY and CDR2 is SMNVEV (reference sequence). The CDR3 loop spans 18 amino acids. V shed 5 bases and J shed 1 base, with 21 bases lying between them. CDR3: CASSPGIFLAKSYNEQFF. The CDR3 region has the DNA TGTGCCAGCAGTCCCGGGATCTTTCTAGCGAAGTCCTACAATGAGCAGTTCTTC.

This clone was recorded once. This chain joins TRBV28 and TRBJ2-1; perhaps TRBD2 as D (6 bases). The CDR3 is 12 amino acids. Germline loops: CDR1 MDHEN, CDR2 SYDVKM. V shed 7 bases and J shed 12 bases, with 16 bases lying between them. The CDR3 nucleotides read TGTGCCAGCACCGAAGGGATGCGGGGGCAGTTCTTC. Translation gives CASTEGMRGQFF.

The V call is TRBV25-1, the J call TRBJ2-3; D is possibly TRBD1 (6 bases). The length of the CDR3 is 13 residues. Trimming removed 9 bases from V and 4 bases from J, with 14 bases in between. Germline V CDR1 and CDR2: MGHDK, SYGVNS. CDR3 nucleotide sequence: TGTGCCAGTCGCAGGGGAAGCGCAGATACGCAGTATTTT. Translating it yields CASRRGSADTQYF. The full variable domain, completed using reference TRBV25-1 and TRBJ2-3, is EADIYQTPRYLVIGTGKKITLECSQTMGHDKMYWYQQDPGMELHLIHYSYGVNSTEKGDLSSESTVSRIRTEHFPLTLESARPSHTSQYLCASRRGSADTQYFGPGTRLTVL.